Here is one T cell receptor (beta chain) with its context. Its antigen remains unknown. These data come from a study of cytotoxic CD8 clonotypes in ibrutinib-treated CLL. Study background: Following a median 12 months of treatment, with a range of 6 to 36, response samples were taken. When averaged across all of the samples, the counts came to approximately 250,000 productive templates and 94,082 productive rearrangements.

TCRdb keeps only in-frame clones here, not all; method: immunoSEQ multiplex PCR. The sample has more than 200,000 clones, 60% to 75% seen once. Whole-study results and caveats: Clonality grew at ibrutinib response; at progression, it decreased back toward baseline. Public clonotypes were rare and shrank or held steady on treatment.

V lost 0 bases and J lost 4, with 9 bases in between. Germline CDR1 is SNHLY and CDR2 is FYNNEI. This CDR3 has 14 amino acids. The sequencing here drew on PBMCs, taken after 24 months of ibrutinib treatment. The rearrangement links TRBV2 to TRBJ2-5; a possible D gene is TRBD1 (5 bases). The TCR sequence derives from a human donor with chronic lymphocytic leukemia. The CDR3 loop is CASSEAYQGETQYF. The CDR3 DNA sequence: TGTGCCAGCAGTGAAGCATACCAGGGAGAGACCCAGTACTTC.